A selection of T cell receptor beta chains follows, all from one sample in a study of post-analysis software for immune sequencing data. TCRdb reprocessed the PCR reads via MiXCR and lists one record per CDR3 protein. The sample carries some 700,000 distinct CDR3 sequences, 59% recorded once. The sample comprised blood. Receptors were obtained from a girl aged 2 to 9 with multiple sclerosis. Each CDR3 is given without its conserved first and last residue. Fields, in order: clone size, V gene, CDR3 protein. A clone size is listed for some rows: how often the clone was seen (once, few, many), or a class if it is expanded.

clone size: few; V gene: TRBV5-5; CDR3 protein: ASSFPARETQY
clone size: -; V gene: TRBV5-1; CDR3 protein: ASSLLPSGLPYNEQF
clone size: -; V gene: TRBV9; CDR3 protein: ASSPPGPGADTQY
clone size: -; V gene: TRBV4-1; CDR3 protein: ASSQEVMGPGRASYEQY
clone size: -; V gene: TRBV6-6; CDR3 protein: ASSYTDLNSPLH
clone size: -; V gene: TRBV5-1; CDR3 protein: ASSLTTSGSGNEQF
clone size: -; V gene: TRBV20-1; CDR3 protein: SALPGQGRKEQF
clone size: -; V gene: TRBV5-1; CDR3 protein: ASRYRDRASQDTQY
clone size: few; V gene: TRBV20-1; CDR3 protein: SARGTASYEQY
clone size: -; V gene: TRBV4-1; CDR3 protein: ASSQAGLSGPRLRDEQF
clone size: -; V gene: TRBV20-1; CDR3 protein: SARQVGLASYNEQF
clone size: -; V gene: TRBV2; CDR3 protein: ASSGREGANVLT
clone size: few; V gene: TRBV20-1; CDR3 protein: SATLASDHTDTQY
clone size: -; V gene: TRBV11-2; CDR3 protein: ASSLTGQPNSPLH
clone size: once; V gene: TRBV6-5; CDR3 protein: ASSPGGGLDGELF
clone size: -; V gene: TRBV2; CDR3 protein: ASNLGTPETQY
clone size: -; V gene: TRBV29-1; CDR3 protein: SALDRDITGERF
clone size: few; V gene: TRBV6-2/TRBV6-3; CDR3 protein: ASSYFPTGGETQY
clone size: -; V gene: TRBV4-1; CDR3 protein: ASSQESGGYNEQF
clone size: -; V gene: TRBV7-2; CDR3 protein: ASSFLGTQTYGYT
clone size: -; V gene: TRBV27; CDR3 protein: ASSLPPSGGMQY
clone size: -; V gene: TRBV5-1; CDR3 protein: ASSPGAGIDTQY